One and the same sample provided the 30 T cell receptor beta chains below, sequenced in a study of CD8+ T cells in alopecia areata. After isolation, RNA underwent reverse transcription to generate cDNA as the sequencing template. Only in-frame clones appear in the TCRdb table, and some are missing; sequencing was by immunoSEQ multiplex PCR. Here the sample spans about 110,000 clones, approximately 59% being singletons. Sequencing input: CD8+ T cells sorted from blood. The receptors here all came from a human donor in good health.

The chain uses TRBV2 and TRBJ2-1; no clear D. V lost 2 bases to trimming and J lost 7 bases, with 0 bases between them. Germline V gene lookup returns CDR1 SNHLY and CDR2 FYNNEI. This CDR3 contains 10 residues. The CDR3 sequence: CASSENEQFF. Here the CDR3 DNA reads TGTGCCAGCAGTGAAAATGAGCAGTTCTTC.

The V gene is TRBV4-3, the J gene TRBJ1-2; D might be TRBD1 (6 bases). V was clipped by 0 bases and J by 1 base, with 6 bases between them. The germline V gene encodes CDR1 LGHNA and CDR2 YSLEER. CDR3 size: 14 residues. This CDR3 is CASSQEGGNYGYTF. DNA of the CDR3: TGCGCCAGCAGCCAAGAAGGGGGTAACTATGGCTACACCTTC.

The chain couples TRBV28 to TRBJ2-7, with a possible D match to TRBD2 (5 bases). The germline CDR1 and CDR2 sequences are MDHEN and SYDVKM. The CDR3 is 14 amino acids. V was trimmed by 2 bases and J by 3 bases, leaving 11 bases between them. The CDR3: CASSLPAAGYEQYF. The DNA of the CDR3 is TGTGCCAGCAGTTTACCCGCCGCGGGCTACGAGCAGTACTTC. The full variable domain, its missing parts supplied by reference TRBV28 and TRBJ2-7, is DVKVTQSSRYLVKRTGEKVFLECVQDMDHENMFWYRQDPGLGLRLIYFSYDVKMKEKGDIPEGYSVSREKKERFSLILESASTNQTSMYLCASSLPAAGYEQYFGPGTRLTVT.

This clone was found a few times. The V gene is TRBV5-6, the J gene TRBJ2-5, with 12 bases that match TRBD2. This CDR3 comprises 17 residues. Trimming removed 4 bases from V and 6 bases from J; junction bases left unmatched: 13. Germline values: CDR1 SGHDT, CDR2 YYEEEE. The CDR3 sequence: CASSQLAGGPQDKTQYF. The CDR3 coding sequence is TGTGCCAGCAGCCAGCTAGCGGGGGGGCCGCAGGACAAGACCCAGTACTTC.

As for this clone: The junction and the germline gene differ at one end; a read error may be behind it. The V and J genes are TRBV4-3 and TRBJ2-7, with TRBD2 identical over 11 bases. Germline loops: CDR1 LGHNA, CDR2 YSLEER. The CDR3 length is 14 residues. The CDR3 is CASSQDLAGGPASF. Here the CDR3 DNA reads TGCGCCAGCAGCCAAGATCTAGCGGGGGGACCCGCCAGCTTC.

This rearrangement joins TRBV6-4 to TRBJ2-3, with D tentatively TRBD1 (5 bases). The CDR3 covers 14 residues. V was cut by 2 bases and J by 3 bases, with 9 bases left in between. The germline CDR1 and CDR2 sequences are MRHNA and SNTAGT. CDR3 sequence reads: CASSDRAGTDTQYF. CDR3 nucleotides: TGTGCCAGCAGTGACCGGGCAGGGACAGATACGCAGTATTTT.

This clone turned up a few times. The chain links TRBV7-9 to TRBJ2-1, with 8 bases fitting TRBD2. Germline CDR1 and CDR2: SEHNR and FQNEAQ (reference sequence). The CDR3 has 16 residues. After removal of 3 bases from V and 4 bases from J, the junction contained 8 bases not matched to a gene. As DNA, the CDR3 is TGTGCCAGCAGCTTGAGGGAGCCTAGCGGGTACAATGAGCAGTTCTTC. Translating gives CASSLREPSGYNEQFF.

This clone was counted only a few times. The chain couples TRBV5-6 to TRBJ1-1, with D tentatively TRBD1 (5 bases). Germline CDR1 and CDR2: SGHDT and YYEEEE. This CDR3 is built from 12 residues. Between the trimmed V and J ends, which lost 7 bases and 4 bases, there was a span of 11 bases. CDR3 amino acids: CASEVGGTEAFF. The DNA of the CDR3 is TGTGCCAGCGAGGTCGGGGGCACTGAAGCTTTCTTT.

The rearrangement links TRBV4-1 to TRBJ2-1; 8 nucleotides match TRBD2. Germline V gene sequence: CDR1 MGHRA, CDR2 YSYEKL. This CDR3 region has 17 residues. The J segment lost 4 bases and the V segment lost 0 bases, leaving 8 bases of the junction unmatched. This chain's CDR3 is CASSQDQELAVYNEQFF. In DNA, the CDR3 is TGCGCCAGCAGCCAAGATCAAGAACTAGCGGTATACAATGAGCAGTTCTTC.

This clone has a handful of counts. This rearrangement joins TRBV29-1 to TRBJ2-3, with D perhaps TRBD2 (7 bases). Germline loops: CDR1 SQVTM, CDR2 ANQGSEA. V gave up 1 base and J gave up 5 bases, with 13 bases separating them. CDR3 length: 14 amino acids. The CDR3 DNA reads as TGCAGCGTTGAAGCGGGGGGCCCCGGAGATACGCAGTATTTT. Translation: CSVEAGGPGDTQYF.

This rearrangement joins TRBV6-1 to TRBJ2-7; D possibly uses TRBD1 or TRBD2 (7 bases each). The CDR3 contains 15 residues. With 0 bases removed from V and 5 bases from J, the gap between germline ends came to 14 bases. The germline gives CDR1 MNHNS, CDR2 SASEGT. CDR3: CASSEAPGGDHEQYF. CDR3 sequence (DNA): TGTGCCAGCAGTGAAGCTCCAGGGGGGGACCACGAGCAGTACTTC.

The chain joins TRBV25-1 to TRBJ2-3; D gene uncertain. The CDR3 spans 11 residues. In germline, CDR1 is MGHDK, CDR2 SYGVNS. V was trimmed by 8 bases and J by 8 bases, leaving 11 bases between them. The CDR3 DNA reads TGTGCCAGCGGCGACGGCGGTACGCAGTATTTT. This translates into CASGDGGTQYF.

This clone appeared a single time. V is TRBV30 and J is TRBJ2-5; 12 bases agree with TRBD2. J lost 7 bases, V lost 0 bases, and 6 bases had no gene match. The length of the CDR3 is 15 residues. Germline CDR1 and CDR2: GTSNPN and SVGIG (reference sequence). CDR3 DNA: TGTGCCTGGAGTGTCGGGACTAGCGGGCTGGGGACCCAGTACTTC. Protein sequence: CAWSVGTSGLGTQYF.

About this clone: The sample has other DNA sequences that encode this CDR3 too. The chain combines TRBV7-6 with TRBJ2-3; TRBD2 agrees at 9 bases. The CDR3 is 14 residues long. The V segment lost 4 bases and the J segment 4 bases; nucleotides outside the gene matches: 3. Looked up from germline, CDR1 is SGHVS and CDR2 is FNYEAQ. CDR3 protein: CASSSSGVADTQYF. In DNA, the CDR3 is TGTGCCAGCAGCTCTAGCGGGGTGGCAGATACGCAGTATTTT.

This chain links TRBV5-6 with TRBJ2-2; tentatively, D is TRBD1 or TRBD2 (6 bases each). In germline, CDR1 is SGHDT, CDR2 YYEEEE. The V gene lost 0 bases and the J gene lost 6 bases, with 9 bases spanning the gap. The CDR3 runs 14 residues. The CDR3 DNA follows: TGTGCCAGCAGCTTGGCGGGGGCCTCCGGGGAGCTGTTTTTT. It is translated as CASSLAGASGELFF.

On this clone: Just one base apart from a much larger clone, this may be a read error. This same CDR3 is encoded by further DNA sequences in the sample. The chain employs TRBV9 and TRBJ2-2; D gene unclear. Germline CDR1 is SGDLS and CDR2 is YYNGEE. Trimming took off 2 bases at V and 1 base at J, with 0 bases between the two ends. CDR3 length equals 12 residues. CDR3 nucleotide sequence: TGTGCCAGCAGCGTGAACACCGGGGAGCTGTTTTTT. It specifies CASSVNTGELFF.

In its sample, this clone was seen a few times. The gene calls are TRBV7-6 and TRBJ1-6; the D is unclear. CDR3 size: 15 residues. Germline V gene sequence: CDR1 SGHVS, CDR2 FNYEAQ. V shed 0 bases and J shed 7 bases, with 10 bases lying between them. The CDR3 reads CASSLASPGNSPLHF. Here the CDR3 DNA reads TGTGCCAGCAGCTTAGCGTCTCCTGGAAATTCACCCCTCCACTTT.

The rearrangement uses TRBV6-1 and TRBJ2-5, with D maybe TRBD1 (5 bases). Trimming took 2 bases from V and 3 from J, leaving 13 bases between them. From germline, CDR1 is MNHNS and CDR2 SASEGT. CDR3 length: 15 residues. DNA for the CDR3: TGTGCCAGCAGTGAATGGTGGCAGGGTGAAGAGACCCAGTACTTC. As protein: CASSEWWQGEETQYF.

A word on this clone: The identical CDR3 is also encoded by other nucleotide sequences in the sample. This sequence joins TRBV5-1 and TRBJ1-2, with unresolved D. Germline CDR1 and CDR2: SGHRS and YFSETQ. This CDR3 region has 12 residues. V lost 0 bases, J lost 3 bases, and 3 bases lay in between. The CDR3: CASSLGDYGYTF. CDR3 DNA sequence: TGCGCCAGCAGCTTGGGAGACTATGGCTACACCTTC.

For this clone: Additional DNA sequences in this sample encode the identical CDR3. This chain connects TRBV27 to TRBJ2-6; D is ambiguous. The ends were cut back, 2 bases at V and 2 bases at J, with 1 base in the middle. This CDR3 is built from 13 residues. In germline, CDR1 is MNHEY, CDR2 SMNVEV (reference sequence). The CDR3 is CASSLTGANVLTF. The CDR3 DNA reads as TGTGCCAGCAGTTTAACTGGGGCCAACGTCCTGACTTTC.

The chain links TRBV4-3 to TRBJ1-5; D unresolved. V was trimmed by 0 bases and J by 0 bases, leaving 12 bases between them. CDR3 length: 17 amino acids. Germline values: CDR1 LGHNA, CDR2 YSLEER. CDR3 sequence: CASSQDLWQFSNQPQHF. CDR3 DNA sequence: TGCGCCAGCAGCCAAGATCTTTGGCAGTTTAGCAATCAGCCCCAGCATTTT.

This sequence joins TRBV15 and TRBJ2-5, with D unresolved. Trimming stripped 2 bases from V and 1 base from J, with 2 bases between. CDR1 LNHNV and CDR2 YYDKDF come from the germline V gene (reference sequence). The CDR3 consists of 12 residues. The CDR3 region is CATSRSQETQYF. The CDR3 DNA reads as TGTGCCACCAGCAGATCCCAAGAGACCCAGTACTTC.

J is TRBJ2-2 and V is TRBV29-1; D is uncertain. The V and J ends lost 7 bases and 0 bases respectively, with 24 bases between them. The CDR3 totals 18 residues. CDR1 and CDR2 (germline): SQVTM, ANQGSEA. The DNA of the CDR3 is TGCAGCGCCCTGATCGTTATCGCAGGTCACGCGAACACCGGGGAGCTGTTTTTT. Residues: CSALIVIAGHANTGELFF.

The chain recombines TRBV6-6 with TRBJ2-5; TRBD1 agrees at 7 bases. V shed 5 bases and J 5 bases; nucleotides not matched to a gene: 5. This CDR3 is built from 13 residues. Germline assignment: CDR1 MNHNY and CDR2 SVGAGI (reference sequence). Written as DNA, the CDR3 is TGTGCCAGCAGTGATATACAGGGGGAGACCCAGTACTTC. It codes for CASSDIQGETQYF.

The chain employs TRBV29-1 and TRBJ2-1, with a weak D call TRBD2 (6 bases). Germline V gene sequence: CDR1 SQVTM, CDR2 ANQGSEA. The ends were cut back, 6 bases at V and 7 bases at J, with 16 bases in the middle. The CDR3 loop spans 13 amino acids. The chain's CDR3 is CSVTGGTGNEQFF. The CDR3, as DNA: TGCAGCGTAACCGGGGGAACGGGGAATGAGCAGTTCTTC.

This clone was observed a single time. The chain employs TRBV5-6 and TRBJ2-5; unclear D gene. Trimming cost V 0 bases and J 3 bases, with 0 bases left between them. Germline V gene sequence: CDR1 SGHDT, CDR2 YYEEEE. This CDR3 region has 11 residues. CDR3 sequence: CASSLEETQYF. The CDR3 nucleotides read TGTGCCAGCAGCTTGGAAGAGACCCAGTACTTC.

This clone was picked up one time. The J gene is TRBJ2-7, the V gene TRBV5-1; D is perhaps TRBD2 (6 bases). The germline V gene has CDR1 SGHRS and CDR2 YFSETQ. The CDR3 loop spans 17 amino acids. With 2 bases removed from V and 1 base from J, the gap between germline ends came to 19 bases. As DNA, the CDR3 is TGCGCCAGCAGCTTCTCGGTGCCGGAGGGGATTTCCTACGAGCAGTACTTC. It translates to CASSFSVPEGISYEQYF.

The chain joins TRBV4-3 to TRBJ2-1; D gene unclear. CDR1 is LGHNA and CDR2 is YSLEER in the germline V gene. V shed 0 bases and J shed 0 bases, with 9 bases lying between them. There are 16 residues in the CDR3. The CDR3, as DNA: TGCGCCAGCAGCCAAGATGAGTACAGCTCCTACAATGAGCAGTTCTTC. The encoded protein is CASSQDEYSSYNEQFF.

V and J are TRBV7-9 and TRBJ1-2, with D possibly TRBD1 on 5 matching bases. Trimming took off 1 base at V and 7 bases at J, with 7 bases between the two ends. Germline V gene sequence: CDR1 SEHNR, CDR2 FQNEAQ (reference sequence). CDR3 length: 12 residues. CDR3 bases: TGTGCCAGCAGCTTAGTTGGGGCTGGCTACACCTTC. This sequence encodes CASSLVGAGYTF.

The chain couples TRBV4-2 to TRBJ2-2; 9 nucleotides align to TRBD1. CDR1 is LGHNA, CDR2 YNFKEQ, per germline. V lost 1 base, J lost 1 base, and 10 bases stayed unmatched. This CDR3 has 19 residues. The CDR3 nucleotides are TGTGCCAGCAGCCAAGTGCAGGGCCCGACAGGGGGGAACACCGGGGAGCTGTTTTTT. It yields the protein CASSQVQGPTGGNTGELFF.